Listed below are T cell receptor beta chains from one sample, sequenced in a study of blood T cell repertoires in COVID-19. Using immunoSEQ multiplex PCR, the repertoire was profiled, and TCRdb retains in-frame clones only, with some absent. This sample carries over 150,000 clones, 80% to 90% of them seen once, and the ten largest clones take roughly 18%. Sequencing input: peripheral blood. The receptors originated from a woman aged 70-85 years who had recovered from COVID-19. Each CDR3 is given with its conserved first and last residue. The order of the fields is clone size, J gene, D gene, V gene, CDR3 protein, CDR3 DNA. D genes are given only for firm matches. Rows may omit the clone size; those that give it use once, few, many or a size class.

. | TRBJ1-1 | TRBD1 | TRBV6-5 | CASSPNRGFRAFF | TGTGCCAGCAGCCCAAACAGGGGATTTCGGGCTTTCTTT
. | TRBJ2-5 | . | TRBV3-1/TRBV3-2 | CASGGLAWETQYF | TGTGCCAGCGGCGGGCTAGCGTGGGAGACCCAGTACTTC
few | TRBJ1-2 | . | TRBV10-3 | CAISESGVPAANYGYTF | TGTGCCATCAGTGAGTCAGGGGTGCCGGCCGCCAACTATGGCTACACCTTC
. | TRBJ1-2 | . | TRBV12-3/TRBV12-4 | CASSRRNYGYTF | TGTGCCAGCTCTAGGAGAAACTATGGCTACACCTTC
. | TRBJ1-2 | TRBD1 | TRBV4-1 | CASSLDPGQGVGGYTF | TGCGCCAGCAGCCTGGATCCGGGACAGGGGGTGGGAGGCTACACCTTC
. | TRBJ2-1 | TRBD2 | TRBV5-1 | CASSLAGREGRFF | TGCGCCAGCAGCTTGGCCGGGCGGGAGGGTCGGTTCTTC
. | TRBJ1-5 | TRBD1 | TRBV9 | CASSQGAWVGQPQHF | TGTGCCAGCTCCCAGGGGGCTTGGGTGGGTCAGCCCCAGCATTTT
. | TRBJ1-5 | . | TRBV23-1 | CASTPGQYSNQPQHF | TGCGCCAGCACCCCGGGACAATATAGCAATCAGCCCCAGCATTTT
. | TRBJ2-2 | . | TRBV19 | CATTSPRTGELFF | TGTGCCACCACCTCCCCGAGGACCGGGGAGCTGTTTTTT
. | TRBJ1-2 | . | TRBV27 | CASSLYKGKGDGYTF | TGTGCCAGCAGTTTATATAAGGGGAAGGGGGATGGCTACACCTTC
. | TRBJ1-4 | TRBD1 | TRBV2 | CASSANRGPDEKLFF | TGTGCCAGCAGTGCCAACAGGGGGCCAGATGAAAAACTGTTTTTT
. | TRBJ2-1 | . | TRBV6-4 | CASTGQFYNEQFF | TGTGCCAGCACCGGACAGTTTTACAATGAGCAGTTCTTC
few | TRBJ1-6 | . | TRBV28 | CASMRDNSPLHF | TGTGCCAGCATGCGAGATAATTCACCCCTCCACTTT
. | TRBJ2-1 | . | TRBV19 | CASSMDSQGSDEQFF | TGTGCCAGTAGTATGGACAGCCAGGGGTCGGACGAGCAGTTCTTC
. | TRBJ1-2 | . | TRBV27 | CASGQSYGYTF | TGTGCCAGCGGGCAGTCCTATGGCTACACCTTC
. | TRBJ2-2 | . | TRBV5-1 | CASGRDLNTGELFF | TGCGCCAGCGGACGGGACTTGAACACCGGGGAGCTGTTTTTT
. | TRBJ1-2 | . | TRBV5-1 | CASSPNRGLSGGYTF | TGCGCCAGCAGCCCCAACCGGGGTTTATCGGGTGGCTACACCTTC
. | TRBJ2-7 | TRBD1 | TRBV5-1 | CASRTGQGYEQYF | TGCGCCAGCAGAACGGGACAGGGTTACGAGCAGTACTTC
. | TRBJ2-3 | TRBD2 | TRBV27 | CASSFRPQAGGPGDTQYF | TGTGCCAGCAGTTTTAGGCCCCAGGCGGGAGGGCCGGGTGATACGCAGTATTTT
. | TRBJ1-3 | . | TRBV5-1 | CASSLVQGGPSGNTIYF | TGCGCCAGCAGCTTGGTCCAGGGTGGGCCCTCTGGAAACACCATATATTTT
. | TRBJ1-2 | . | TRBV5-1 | CASSLQGTGYGYTF | TGCGCCAGCAGCTTGCAGGGGACGGGCTATGGCTACACCTTC
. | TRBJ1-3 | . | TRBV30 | CAWSGWEGLDGNTIYF | TGTGCCTGGAGTGGTTGGGAGGGCTTGGACGGAAACACCATATATTTT